A selection of T cell receptor beta chains follows, all from one sample in a study of patients and donors after allogeneic stem cell transplantation. TCRdb fed the RT-PCR reads into MiXCR, producing one record per CDR3 protein. The sample contains around 150,000 distinct CDR3 sequences, 30% of which appear only once. The sample taken for sequencing was blood, either unsorted or a sorted T cell fraction (not recorded which). Receptors were obtained from a human donor who was either an allogeneic HSCT recipient or a stem cell or donor lymphocyte infusion donor (not recorded which). It is not recorded whose cells these are; they may come from a transplant donor. Both conserved end residues are part of each CDR3. A D gene is named only where the DNA matches it firmly. Clone sizes are given selectively: once, few, many, or a class where the clone is expanded.

d_call: NA
v_call: TRBV3-1
j_call: TRBJ2-3
clone_size: few
cdr3_aa: CASSQEAPNTQYF
cdr3_nt: TGTGCCAGCAGCCAAGAGGCACCAAATACGCAGTATTTT

d_call: NA
v_call: TRBV12-3/TRBV12-4
j_call: TRBJ1-5
clone_size: NA
cdr3_aa: CASSLNGGVRPQHF
cdr3_nt: TGTGCCAGCAGTTTAAATGGGGGGGTAAGGCCCCAGCATTTT

d_call: NA
v_call: TRBV2
j_call: TRBJ2-2
clone_size: few
cdr3_aa: CASSEAGFTGELFF
cdr3_nt: TGTGCCAGCAGTGAGGCAGGTTTCACCGGGGAGCTGTTTTTT

d_call: NA
v_call: TRBV28
j_call: TRBJ1-4
clone_size: few
cdr3_aa: CASSFWGLNEKLFF
cdr3_nt: TGTGCCAGCAGTTTTTGGGGACTCAATGAAAAACTGTTTTTT

d_call: NA
v_call: TRBV13
j_call: TRBJ2-3
clone_size: NA
cdr3_aa: CASSSQERVGDTQYF
cdr3_nt: TGTGCCAGCAGCTCCCAGGAGCGGGTAGGAGATACGCAGTATTTT

d_call: NA
v_call: TRBV6-2/TRBV6-3
j_call: TRBJ2-7
clone_size: few
cdr3_aa: CASSYLVTGQEQYF
cdr3_nt: TGTGCCAGCAGTTACCTCGTGACAGGTCAGGAGCAGTACTTC

d_call: TRBD2
v_call: TRBV12-3/TRBV12-4
j_call: TRBJ2-1
clone_size: NA
cdr3_aa: CATMGGLAGFSYNEQFF
cdr3_nt: TGTGCCACGATGGGGGGACTAGCGGGATTCTCCTACAATGAGCAGTTCTTC

d_call: NA
v_call: TRBV4-3
j_call: TRBJ1-3
clone_size: NA
cdr3_aa: CASSQVREPGNTIYF
cdr3_nt: TGCGCCAGCAGCCAAGTCAGGGAGCCTGGAAACACCATATATTTT

d_call: NA
v_call: TRBV29-1
j_call: TRBJ2-4
clone_size: NA
cdr3_aa: CSVEDSKNIQYF
cdr3_nt: TGCAGCGTTGAGGACTCCAAAAACATTCAGTACTTC

d_call: NA
v_call: TRBV6-5
j_call: TRBJ2-2
clone_size: NA
cdr3_aa: CASSYELGNTGELFF
cdr3_nt: TGTGCCAGCAGTTACGAGCTTGGGAACACCGGGGAGCTGTTTTTT

d_call: NA
v_call: TRBV25-1
j_call: TRBJ1-2
clone_size: few
cdr3_aa: CASSYGRRGYTF
cdr3_nt: TGTGCCAGCAGTTACGGCAGGAGGGGCTACACCTTC

d_call: NA
v_call: TRBV6-5
j_call: TRBJ2-7
clone_size: few
cdr3_aa: CASSLRRTYEQYF
cdr3_nt: TGTGCCAGCAGTTTGAGGAGGACCTACGAGCAGTACTTC

d_call: NA
v_call: TRBV15
j_call: TRBJ2-2
clone_size: NA
cdr3_aa: CATGRNTGELFF
cdr3_nt: TGTGCCACCGGGAGGAACACCGGGGAGCTGTTTTTT

d_call: TRBD2
v_call: TRBV11-3
j_call: TRBJ2-1
clone_size: once
cdr3_aa: CASSFRTSGYNEQFF
cdr3_nt: TGTGCCAGCAGCTTTCGGACTAGCGGCTACAATGAGCAGTTCTTC

d_call: TRBD2
v_call: TRBV6-5
j_call: TRBJ2-1
clone_size: NA
cdr3_aa: CASTAGLGLNNEQFF
cdr3_nt: TGTGCCAGCACCGCGGGACTAGGACTTAACAATGAGCAGTTCTTC

d_call: NA
v_call: TRBV9
j_call: TRBJ1-1
clone_size: many
cdr3_aa: CASSVGGREAFF
cdr3_nt: TGTGCCAGCAGCGTAGGGGGACGTGAAGCTTTCTTT

d_call: TRBD2
v_call: TRBV29-1
j_call: TRBJ2-7
clone_size: few
cdr3_aa: CSVEGLAGVGEQYF
cdr3_nt: TGCAGCGTTGAGGGACTAGCGGGAGTGGGAGAGCAGTACTTC

d_call: TRBD1
v_call: TRBV4-2
j_call: TRBJ1-1
clone_size: NA
cdr3_aa: CASSQAGRGQEAFF
cdr3_nt: TGTGCCAGCAGCCAAGCAGGTAGGGGGCAGGAAGCTTTCTTT

d_call: TRBD1
v_call: TRBV6-5
j_call: TRBJ1-6
clone_size: NA
cdr3_aa: CASSYSTGTGSPLHF
cdr3_nt: TGTGCCAGCAGTTACTCGACAGGGACAGGCTCACCCCTCCACTTT

d_call: NA
v_call: TRBV12-3/TRBV12-4
j_call: TRBJ2-3
clone_size: NA
cdr3_aa: CASSLSAADTQYF
cdr3_nt: TGTGCCAGCAGTTTATCTGCGGCTGATACGCAGTATTTT

d_call: NA
v_call: TRBV4-2
j_call: TRBJ2-7
clone_size: NA
cdr3_aa: CASSQEGQGYEQYF
cdr3_nt: TGTGCCAGCAGCCAAGAGGGGCAGGGGTACGAGCAGTACTTC

d_call: NA
v_call: TRBV7-6
j_call: TRBJ1-1
clone_size: NA
cdr3_aa: CASSLGTTANTEAFF
cdr3_nt: TGTGCCAGCAGCTTAGGAACCACAGCGAACACTGAAGCTTTCTTT

d_call: NA
v_call: TRBV7-7
j_call: TRBJ2-2
clone_size: many
cdr3_aa: CASSLRPDNTGELFF
cdr3_nt: TGTGCTAGCAGCTTACGGCCAGACAACACCGGGGAGCTGTTTTTT

d_call: NA
v_call: TRBV4-1
j_call: TRBJ2-2
clone_size: NA
cdr3_aa: CASSRDLPGELFF
cdr3_nt: TGCGCCAGCAGCCGGGACCTCCCCGGGGAGCTGTTTTTT

d_call: NA
v_call: TRBV4-2
j_call: TRBJ2-2
clone_size: NA
cdr3_aa: CASSMRRGTGELFF
cdr3_nt: TGTGCCAGCAGCATGAGGCGGGGTACCGGGGAGCTGTTTTTT